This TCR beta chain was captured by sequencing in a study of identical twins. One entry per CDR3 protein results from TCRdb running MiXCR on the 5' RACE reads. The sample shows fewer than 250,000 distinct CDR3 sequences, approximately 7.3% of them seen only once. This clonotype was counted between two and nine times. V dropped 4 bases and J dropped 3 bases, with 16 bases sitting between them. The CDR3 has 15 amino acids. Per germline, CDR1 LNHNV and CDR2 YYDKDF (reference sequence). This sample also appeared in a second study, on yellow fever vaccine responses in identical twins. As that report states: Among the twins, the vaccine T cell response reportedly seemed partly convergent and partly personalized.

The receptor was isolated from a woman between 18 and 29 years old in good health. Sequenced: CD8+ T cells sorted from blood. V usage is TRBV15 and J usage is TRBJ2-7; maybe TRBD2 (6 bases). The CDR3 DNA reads TGTGCCACCAGCATGGGGCCCGGGGGTCACTACGAGCAGTACGTC. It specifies CATSMGPGGHYEQYV.